This TCR beta chain was identified in a study of T cells in women clearing cervical HPV infection. Frequency places this clone as medium-sized (0.01 to 0.1%). The CDR3 end is not reached by the read, which stops 3 residues before it; the germline J gene fills it in. This CDR3 spans 18 amino acids. Trimming removed 1 base from V and 0 bases from J; junction bases left unmatched: 6. Germline V gene lookup returns CDR1 KGHSH and CDR2 LQKENI. Produced via immunoSEQ multiplex PCR; TCRdb's table is partial and in-frame only. The sample has roughly 9,000 clones. Sequenced material: blood buffy coat. The rearrangement uses TRBV18 and TRBJ2-6, with 7 bases that match TRBD2. This clonotype originated in a woman between 18 and 70 years old with a cervical HPV16 infection that either progressed to CIN3+ or cleared (not recorded which). Partial CDR3 DNA: TGTGCCAGCTCACCACTAGCGGGTAGGAACTCTGGGGCCAACGTC. Translating gives CASSPLAGRNSGANV. The whole CDR3 sequence reads CASSPLAGRNSGANVLTF.